The 21 T cell receptor beta chains reported below all come from one sample, sequenced in a study of T cell repertoires in cytomegalovirus infection. These receptors' targets are unknown. From the reads, TCRdb called clonotypes with MiXCR, one entry per CDR3 protein. The repertoire has fewer than 1,000,000 distinct CDR3 sequences, roughly 30% of them found once; the top ten carry about an eighth. The material was cultured CD8+ T cells from PBMCs, obtained from culture after CMV antigen stimulation. These receptors all come from a human donor in good health (CMV status not recorded). Some clones in this sample may be carry-over from other donors' samples.

This clonotype was picked up many times. The chain uses TRBV4-3 and TRBJ2-6; 12 bases match TRBD2. V lost 1 base to trimming and J lost 2 bases; unmatched junction nucleotides: 0. The CDR3 extends over 17 amino acids. The germline gives CDR1 LGHNA, CDR2 YSLEER. CDR3 nucleotide sequence: TGCGCCAGCAGCCAAGGGACTAGCGGGGCTGGGGCCAACGTCCTGACTTTC. Its translation: CASSQGTSGAGANVLTF.

The chain uses TRBV11-2 and TRBJ2-3; no definite D call. The V gene's germline CDR1 is SGHAT and CDR2 FQNNGV. Trimming shortened V by 6 bases and J by 5 bases, and 15 bases separated the two germline ends. The CDR3 has 14 residues. The CDR3 here is CASRLQGWLDTQYF. Here the CDR3 DNA reads TGTGCCAGCAGACTTCAAGGCTGGTTAGATACGCAGTATTTT.

This clonotype was observed a few times. The CDR3 loop reads CASSPSWESYGYTF. Written as DNA, the CDR3 is TGTGCCAGCAGCCCCTCGTGGGAAAGCTATGGCTACACCTTC. The chain uses TRBV7-8 and TRBJ1-2; D uncertain. The CDR3 has 14 amino acids. Germline V lookup: CDR1 SGHVS, CDR2 FQNEAQ. Trimming cost V 5 bases and J 4 bases, with 14 bases left between them.

This clonotype was observed a few times. J is TRBJ1-1 and V is TRBV10-3; 11 nucleotides line up with TRBD1. V dropped 9 bases and J dropped 5; count of bases not matched to a gene: 5. From germline, CDR1 is ENHRY and CDR2 SYGVKD. The CDR3 contains 13 residues. CDR3 sequence: CAIGTGGGTEAFF. CDR3 DNA: TGTGCCATAGGGACAGGGGGTGGAACTGAAGCTTTCTTT.

J is TRBJ2-5 and V is TRBV4-1, with 8 nucleotides matching TRBD2. From germline, CDR1 is MGHRA and CDR2 YSYEKL. Losses at the gene ends were 2 bases for V and 1 base for J; bases not matched to a gene: 3. The CDR3 totals 15 residues. The CDR3 bases are TGCGCCAGCAGCCAAAGAGCGGGGGCCCAAGAGACCCAGTACTTC. It specifies CASSQRAGAQETQYF.

The V gene is TRBV27, the J gene TRBJ2-1, with 7 bases aligning to TRBD1. V dropped 6 bases and J dropped 7; count of bases not matched to a gene: 6. The CDR3 extends over 13 amino acids. Per the germline V gene, CDR1 is MNHEY and CDR2 is SMNVEV (reference sequence). CDR3 amino acids: CASSLSTGNEQFF. DNA for the CDR3: TGTGCCAGCAGCCTCTCGACAGGGAATGAGCAGTTCTTC.

This clonotype has only a few counts. The V call is TRBV2, the J call TRBJ2-1, with D perhaps TRBD1 (6 bases). V was pared by 8 bases and J by 4 bases, with 12 bases between. CDR1 is SNHLY and CDR2 is FYNNEI in the germline V gene. The length of the CDR3 is 13 residues. This CDR3 reads CASVPDSYNEQFF. The CDR3, as DNA: TGTGCCAGCGTTCCGGACAGTTACAATGAGCAGTTCTTC.

This sequence joins TRBV5-6 and TRBJ2-1, with 8 bases matching TRBD1. The CDR3 loop spans 12 amino acids. V lost 4 bases to trimming and J lost 12 bases; unmatched junction nucleotides: 6. Germline CDR1 and CDR2: SGHDT and YYEEEE. The CDR3 protein is CASSLDRVWQFF. Written as DNA, the CDR3 is TGTGCCAGCAGCCTGGACAGGGTATGGCAGTTCTTC.

This clonotype was picked up many times. The chain recombines TRBV7-8 with TRBJ1-5; tentatively, D is TRBD1 (6 bases). The CDR3 length is 15 residues. Trimming took 5 bases from V and 2 from J, leaving 13 bases between them. Germline CDR1 SGHVS, CDR2 FQNEAQ. The DNA of the CDR3 is TGTGCCAGCAGCATCACAGGGACGGGCAATCAGCCCCAGCATTTT. It codes for CASSITGTGNQPQHF.

This clonotype was detected only a few times. The chain has TRBV7-2 and TRBJ2-1; TRBD2 agrees at 11 bases. CDR3 length: 15 residues. Germline lookup yields CDR1 SGHTA and CDR2 FQGNSA. The V gene end was trimmed by 4 bases and the J gene end by 5 bases; junction bases not matched to a gene: 4. CDR3 loop: CASSYGTSGDNEQFF. As DNA, the CDR3 is TGTGCCAGCAGCTACGGGACTAGCGGCGACAATGAGCAGTTCTTC.

This sequence joins TRBV9 and TRBJ1-6, with 11 bases matching TRBD1. This CDR3 comprises 17 residues. CDR1 is SGDLS and CDR2 is YYNGEE in the germline V gene. The ends lost 0 bases at V and 7 bases at J; junction bases unmatched: 6. CDR3 protein: CASSVALGQGANSPLHF. For the CDR3, the DNA is TGTGCCAGCAGCGTAGCGCTCGGACAGGGGGCAAATTCACCCCTCCACTTT.

The chain uses TRBV5-4 and TRBJ2-5, with TRBD2 identical over 8 bases. Trimming at V came to 5 bases and at J to 1 base, leaving 7 bases not matched to a gene. The CDR3 spans 15 residues. CDR1 is SGHNT and CDR2 is YYREEE in the germline V gene (reference sequence). The CDR3 region has the DNA TGTGCCAGCAGAGCCCTAGCGGGCCGCCAAGAGACCCAGTACTTC. It specifies CASRALAGRQETQYF.

The chain carries TRBV9 and TRBJ2-1; perhaps TRBD2 as D (7 bases). In germline, CDR1 is SGDLS, CDR2 YYNGEE. V dropped 2 bases and J dropped 7 bases, with 19 bases sitting between them. The CDR3 consists of 16 residues. Here the CDR3 DNA reads TGTGCCAGCAGCGTCTCTGGAGGGGGGGCCACAAATGAGCAGTTCTTC. Amino acid sequence: CASSVSGGGATNEQFF.

This clonotype was seen only a few times. The chain couples TRBV7-6 to TRBJ2-6, with TRBD1 matching over 7 bases. CDR1 and CDR2 from the germline V gene are SGHVS and FNYEAQ. The CDR3 is made up of 19 amino acids. V shed 6 bases and J 0 bases; nucleotides not matched to a gene: 14. For the CDR3, the DNA is TGTGCCAGCAGACAGCTTCCGGGACAGTTTTCCTCTGGGGCCAACGTCCTGACTTTC. Protein: CASRQLPGQFSSGANVLTF.

In regard to this clonotype: A much larger clone is a single base away; this may be a read error. The DNA for the CDR3 is TGTGTCAGCAGCTTAAACGGCTATGGCTACACCTTC. Translated: CVSSLNGYGYTF. The rearrangement uses TRBV7-6 and TRBJ1-2; D gene uncertain. The CDR3 is made up of 12 amino acids. Germline CDR1 reads SGHVS; CDR2 reads FNYEAQ.

This clonotype was counted many times. The V and J genes are TRBV7-6 and TRBJ2-5; D ambiguous. Germline CDR1 is SGHVS and CDR2 is FNYEAQ. This CDR3 contains 13 residues. Trimming removed 2 bases from V and 4 bases from J, with 8 bases in between. As DNA, the CDR3 is TGTGCCAGCAGCTTATTGTACTTAGAGACCCAGTACTTC. Translation: CASSLLYLETQYF.

This clonotype occurred a few times. The chain couples TRBV6-1 to TRBJ2-2; TRBD2 is a possible D gene (6 bases). There are 13 residues in the CDR3. Germline values: CDR1 MNHNS, CDR2 SASEGT. V was trimmed by 2 bases and J by 9 bases, leaving 10 bases between them. The CDR3 protein is CASSESGHRELFF. As DNA, the CDR3 is TGTGCCAGCAGTGAAAGCGGGCACCGGGAGCTGTTTTTT.

This clonotype was detected a few times. This sequence joins TRBV20-1 and TRBJ2-7, with TRBD2 matching 10 bases. The CDR3 covers 11 residues. Germline loops: CDR1 DFQATT, CDR2 SNEGSKA (reference sequence). The junction had 2 bases not matched to a gene; V was cut back by 6 bases and J by 6 bases. In DNA form, the CDR3 reads TGCAGTGCCCTAGCGGGGGTCGAGCAGTACGTC. It specifies CSALAGVEQYV.

The CDR3 DNA reads TGTGCCAGCAGTTACTCTAGGACTCCGAGCTCCTACGAGCAGTACGTC. This translates into CASSYSRTPSSYEQYV. V usage is TRBV6-5 and J usage is TRBJ2-7, with D tentatively TRBD2 (5 bases). The length of the CDR3 is 16 residues. V was cut by 0 bases and J by 0 bases, with 12 bases left in between. Germline assignment: CDR1 MNHEY and CDR2 SVGAGI.

The chain uses TRBV12-3 or TRBV12-4 and TRBJ2-7, with D tentatively TRBD1 (5 bases). The CDR3 sequence is 11 residues long. V was trimmed by 6 bases and J by 13 bases, leaving 16 bases between them. In nucleotides, the CDR3 is TGTGCCAGCAGAAAGAACCAGGGTAGATACGTC. It translates to CASRKNQGRYV.

J is TRBJ2-5 and V is TRBV6-6; possibly TRBD1 for D (5 bases). This CDR3 comprises 14 residues. Trimming removed 0 bases from V and 5 bases from J, with 10 bases in between. Germline V gene sequence: CDR1 MNHNY, CDR2 SVGAGI (reference sequence). The CDR3 nucleotides are TGTGCCAGCAGTTACTCAGGACCAGGGGAGACCCAGTACTTC. Protein sequence: CASSYSGPGETQYF.